This TCR beta chain was found in a study of T cell repertoires in cytomegalovirus infection. Study in general: The public TCR beta signatures pointed to both CMV infection and matching HLA type.

Regarding the study as a whole: Cumulative public TCR beta family frequency identified carriers of CMV plus the relevant HLA. HLA-C-restricted TCR beta clonotypes specific for CMV led the ex vivo response.

A single record per CDR3 protein comes from TCRdb applying MiXCR to the reads. Found here are about 190,000 distinct CDR3 sequences, about a tenth of them singletons; the top ten hold about 4.2%. This clonotype has more than one count but fewer than ten. The antigen remains undetermined. Relative to the germline gene, one junction end is altered; a read error may explain this. The CDR3 extends over 15 amino acids. Germline V gene data show CDR1 as SGDLS and CDR2 as YYNGEE. The clonotype was recovered from a human donor in good health (CMV status not recorded). Some clones in this sample may be carry-over from other donors' samples. Sequencing used PBMCs. The gene calls are TRBV9 and TRBJ2-5, with 9 bases that match TRBD2. The chain's CDR3 is CASSARAGGQQTQYF. The CDR3 coding sequence is TGTGCCAGCAGCGCTAGAGCGGGGGGCCAACAGACCCAGTACTTC.